This TCR beta chain was captured in a study of shared clonotypes between healthy human individuals. The ends were cut back, 6 bases at V and 10 bases at J, with 18 bases in the middle. The germline CDR1 and CDR2 sequences are MDHEN and SYDVKM. The CDR3 totals 13 residues. Only Caucasian adults living in Nashville, Tennessee served as donors. Division of CD4+ cells produced a CD45RA+ naive subset and a CD45RA-negative memory subset. Profiled with immunoSEQ multiplex PCR; TCRdb holds only in-frame clones, not every one. The data contain around 2.5 million clones, 93% of them singletons. This chain uses TRBV28 with TRBJ1-1; D may be TRBD1 (6 bases). Sequenced sample: naive CD4+ T cells from PBMCs. Subset: CD45RA+ positively selected. The TCR originated in a man aged 18 to 29 in good health. Some clones in this sample may be carry-over from other donors' samples. CDR3 nucleotide sequence: TGTGCCAGCAGCAACCAAGCCGGGACAACAGCTTTCTTT. Amino acid sequence: CASSNQAGTTAFF. The entire variable domain, with the rest obtained from reference TRBV28 and TRBJ1-1, is as follows: DVKVTQSSRYLVKRTGEKVFLECVQDMDHENMFWYRQDPGLGLRLIYFSYDVKMKEKGDIPEGYSVSREKKERFSLILESASTNQTSMYLCASSNQAGTTAFFGQGTRLTVV.